The 18 T cell receptor beta chains listed next were all sequenced from one sample in a study of shared clonotypes between healthy human individuals. The naive CD8 population came from CD45RO-negative cells selected for CCR7, without terminally differentiated effector memory CD45RA+ cells. Here immunoSEQ multiplex PCR was the method, and the copy in TCRdb shows in-frame clones only, minus some. The sample contains under 1 million clones, roughly 96% of which appear only once. Sequences were obtained from naive CD8+ T cells sorted from blood. These TCRs come from a man between 25 and 39 years old in good health.

The chain joins TRBV29-1 to TRBJ2-5, with 8 bases fitting TRBD1. CDR3 length equals 16 residues. Germline-derived CDR1 and CDR2 are SQVTM and ANQGSEA. Trimming at V came to 0 bases and at J to 5 bases, leaving 11 bases not matched to a gene. The CDR3 DNA follows: TGCAGCGTTGAAGATCCGCCAGGGGGCGAGAGGGAGACCCAGTACTTC. Protein: CSVEDPPGGERETQYF.

The CDR3 bases are TGTGCCAGCAGCTCGCAAAACGCCCAGTACTTC. Its translation: CASSSQNAQYF. V gene TRBV11-2 combines with J gene TRBJ2-5, with D unclear. CDR3 length: 11 amino acids. The germline V gene has CDR1 SGHAT and CDR2 FQNNGV. V was trimmed by 4 bases and J by 9 bases, leaving 9 bases between them.

CDR3 residues: CSVEMRESSYEQYF. The CDR3 nucleotides are TGCAGCGTTGAAATGCGGGAGTCGTCCTACGAGCAGTACTTC. V gene TRBV29-1 combines with J gene TRBJ2-7; 7 bases line up with TRBD2. Trimming cost V 2 bases and J 1 base; bases outside gene matches: 5. Germline assignment: CDR1 SQVTM and CDR2 ANQGSEA. This CDR3 region has 14 residues.

In its sample, this clone was seen once. V is TRBV7-2 and J is TRBJ2-3; maybe TRBD2 (5 bases). The CDR3 consists of 16 residues. Germline lookup yields CDR1 SGHTA and CDR2 FQGNSA. Trimming cost V 5 bases and J 2 bases, with 17 bases left between them. In DNA, the CDR3 is TGTGCCAGCAGCGACCTAGCAATCGGGGTCACAGATACGCAGTATTTT. Encoded protein: CASSDLAIGVTDTQYF.

The chain recombines TRBV19 with TRBJ1-2; 8 bases line up with TRBD1. After removal of 6 bases from V and 1 base from J, the junction contained 16 bases not matched to a gene. Germline V CDR1 and CDR2: LNHDA, SQIVND (reference sequence). The CDR3 length is 18 residues. The CDR3 nucleotides are TGTGCCAGTAGGGGATTGGACAGGGCGGCACCACTTAACTATGGCTACACCTTC. Protein: CASRGLDRAAPLNYGYTF.

The chain is built from TRBV14 and TRBJ2-7, with a weak D call TRBD2 (6 bases). Germline V gene data show CDR1 as SGHDN and CDR2 as FVKESK. The V gene lost 4 bases and the J gene lost 5 bases, with 12 bases spanning the gap. This CDR3 has 13 amino acids. CDR3 sequence: CASSPLIADEQYF. The CDR3, as DNA: TGTGCCAGCAGCCCCCTCATAGCGGACGAGCAGTACTTC.

The chain couples TRBV9 to TRBJ2-1; 10 nucleotides match TRBD1. The germline CDR1 and CDR2 sequences are SGDLS and YYNGEE. The CDR3 has 16 residues. Losses at the gene ends were 3 bases for V and 2 bases for J; bases not matched to a gene: 5. The CDR3 protein is CASSGPGTGAYNEQFF. The CDR3 DNA reads TGTGCCAGCAGCGGGCCCGGGACAGGGGCCTACAATGAGCAGTTCTTC.

The CDR3 nucleotides are TGTGCCAGCAAGGGGGCGAGCTACAATGAGCAGTTCTTC. Its translation: CASKGASYNEQFF. The chain combines TRBV6-1 with TRBJ2-1, with 7 bases fitting TRBD1. The germline V gene encodes CDR1 MNHNS and CDR2 SASEGT. The CDR3 length is 13 residues. V trimming: 7 bases; J trimming: 3 bases; junction bases outside the gene matches: 3.

This clone was seen once. The V call is TRBV4-1, the J call TRBJ2-2; 8 positions match TRBD1. The CDR3 extends over 16 amino acids. Per germline, CDR1 MGHRA and CDR2 YSYEKL. V was clipped by 0 bases and J by 2 bases; unmatched bases: 2. CDR3 DNA: TGCGCCAGCAGCCAAGAAGACAGGGGAAACACCGGGGAGCTGTTTTTT. It yields the protein CASSQEDRGNTGELFF.

This clone was recorded only once. The chain carries TRBV29-1 and TRBJ2-6, with 7 nucleotides matching TRBD1. The CDR3 is 15 residues long. Germline assignment: CDR1 SQVTM and CDR2 ANQGSEA. Germline trimming cut 6 bases from V and 0 bases from J; bases unmatched to any gene: 5. The CDR3 here is CSVTTGDSGANVLTF. In DNA form, the CDR3 reads TGCAGCGTAACAACAGGGGACTCTGGGGCCAACGTCCTGACTTTC.

J is TRBJ1-1 and V is TRBV5-4; D ambiguous. CDR1 is SGHNT and CDR2 is YYREEE in the germline V gene (reference sequence). V was trimmed by 0 bases and J by 6 bases, leaving 18 bases between them. This CDR3 comprises 16 residues. CDR3 amino acids: CASSLGIAGLAAEAFF. The DNA for the CDR3 is TGTGCCAGCAGCTTGGGAATTGCGGGTCTCGCAGCTGAAGCTTTCTTT. The variable domain in full, with the rest retrieved from reference TRBV5-4 and TRBJ1-1, is ETGVTQSPTHLIKTRGQQVTLRCSSQSGHNTVSWYQQALGQGPQFIFQYYREEENGRGNFPPRFSGLQFPNYSSELNVNALELDDSALYLCASSLGIAGLAAEAFFGQGTRLTVV.

The rearrangement joins TRBV19 to TRBJ2-3; perhaps TRBD1 as D (6 bases). Trimming left V 9 bases short and J 0 bases short, with 10 bases between. CDR1 is LNHDA and CDR2 is SQIVND in the germline V gene (reference sequence). The CDR3 is made up of 13 amino acids. The CDR3 DNA reads as TGTGCCAGCGGCAGGGGAAGCACAGATACGCAGTATTTT. This sequence encodes CASGRGSTDTQYF.

The CDR3 protein is CSIRGLAGVSEQYF. For the CDR3, the DNA is TGCAGCATCCGGGGACTAGCGGGAGTCAGCGAGCAGTACTTC. This sequence joins TRBV29-1 and TRBJ2-7; TRBD2 agrees at 14 bases. This CDR3 is built from 14 residues. Germline V gene lookup returns CDR1 SQVTM and CDR2 ANQGSEA. Trimming cost V 8 bases and J 6 bases; bases outside gene matches: 9.

This chain uses TRBV5-1 with TRBJ2-1; 13 nucleotides align to TRBD2. This CDR3 spans 22 amino acids. Looked up from germline, CDR1 is SGHRS and CDR2 is YFSETQ. V was clipped by 1 base and J by 4 bases; unmatched bases: 20. CDR3 in DNA: TGCGCCAGCAGCTTGTTCGAGACTAGCGGGAGGCTTCAATGGGAATCTTACAATGAGCAGTTCTTC. Translated: CASSLFETSGRLQWESYNEQFF.

V usage is TRBV2 and J usage is TRBJ1-3, with D hard to call. The CDR3 covers 15 residues. V was cut by 6 bases and J by 3 bases, with 15 bases left in between. The germline CDR1 and CDR2 sequences are SNHLY and FYNNEI. The CDR3 DNA reads TGTGCCAGCAGCGTTTGGGTTCTAGGTGGAAACACCATATATTTT. Its protein is CASSVWVLGGNTIYF.

The V gene is TRBV27, the J gene TRBJ2-1, with 9 bases that match TRBD2. The length of the CDR3 is 16 residues. From germline, CDR1 is MNHEY and CDR2 SMNVEV (reference sequence). J was trimmed by 10 bases and V by 3 bases; bases with no gene match: 13. CDR3 coding DNA: TGTGCCAGCAGTTTCCCCTCTGGGCTAGCGGGACGGGAGCAGTTCTTC. Protein: CASSFPSGLAGREQFF.

This clone was counted a few times. The chain uses TRBV6-6 and TRBJ1-5; 8 nucleotides line up with TRBD1. The CDR3 runs 15 residues. The germline V gene encodes CDR1 MNHNY and CDR2 SVGAGI (reference sequence). V was clipped by 7 bases and J by 5 bases; unmatched bases: 10. CDR3 DNA: TGTGCCAGCAAACTTTCGACAGGGGTGTATCAGCCCCAGCATTTT. Amino acids: CASKLSTGVYQPQHF.

Notes on this clone: Distinct nucleotide sequences in the sample also encode this CDR3. The chain is built from TRBV29-1 and TRBJ1-1; a weak D match, TRBD1 (5 bases). The CDR3 has 12 amino acids. In germline, CDR1 is SQVTM, CDR2 ANQGSEA. Trimming took off 6 bases at V and 0 bases at J, with 8 bases between the two ends. This chain's CDR3 is CSVSRVNTEAFF. The CDR3 DNA sequence: TGCAGCGTAAGCAGGGTGAACACTGAAGCTTTCTTT.